Listed below are T cell receptor beta chains from one sample, sequenced in a study of identifying expanded T cells in peripheral blood. Assay used: immunoSEQ multiplex PCR; TCRdb lists only in-frame clones, some missing. Among about 100,000 clones listed, around nine tenths were seen once. The sample comprised blood. All receptors come from a person between 18 and 75 years old in good health. CDR3s include the opening cysteine and the closing phenylalanine or tryptophan. Each record gives: J gene, V gene, clone size, D gene, CDR3 protein, CDR3 DNA. The D gene is left open where the match is weak. Not all rows give a size; the values are once, few, many and, for expanded clones, a class.

TRBJ1-3,TRBV19,-,-,CASSGTASGNTIYF,TGTGCCAGTAGCGGGACCGCTTCTGGAAACACCATATATTTT
TRBJ2-2,TRBV5-7,-,-,CASSFPGELFF,TGTGCCAGCAGCTTCCCGGGGGAGCTGTTTTTT
TRBJ1-5,TRBV6-5,once,-,CASSYSKGTHQPQHF,TGTGCCAGCAGTTACTCGAAGGGTACCCATCAGCCCCAGCATTTT
TRBJ1-5,TRBV6-1,-,-,CASSEGLNQPQHF,TGTGCCAGCAGTGAAGGGTTAAATCAGCCCCAGCATTTT
TRBJ2-3,TRBV6-5,-,-,CASSSSTDTQYF,TGTGCCAGCAGTTCTAGCACAGATACGCAGTATTTT
TRBJ1-1,TRBV9,-,TRBD1,CASSVKVTGDTEAFF,TGTGCCAGCAGCGTAAAGGTCACAGGGGACACTGAAGCTTTCTTT
TRBJ1-1,TRBV18,-,TRBD1,CASSRTFGTGGTNTEAFF,TGTGCCAGCTCACGTACCTTTGGGACAGGGGGCACCAACACTGAAGCTTTCTTT
TRBJ2-3,TRBV2,-,-,CASSWLGAGTDTQYF,TGTGCCAGCAGTTGGTTGGGGGCCGGCACAGATACGCAGTATTTT
TRBJ2-3,TRBV7-9,-,-,CASSSFGQTTDTQYF,TGTGCCAGCAGCTCTTTTGGACAGACCACAGATACGCAGTATTTT
TRBJ2-4,TRBV6-5,-,-,CASSPGEGGKNIQYF,TGTGCCAGCAGCCCTGGTGAGGGAGGCAAAAACATTCAGTACTTC
TRBJ1-1,TRBV6-5,-,TRBD1,CASSRRGRTTEAFF,TGTGCCAGCAGCCGTAGGGGGCGGACGACTGAAGCTTTCTTT
TRBJ2-1,TRBV4-1,-,TRBD2,CASSRSPLAESSYNEQFF,TGCGCCAGCAGCCGCTCACCCCTAGCGGAGAGCTCCTACAATGAGCAGTTCTTC
TRBJ2-2,TRBV5-1,-,-,CASSPLGDTGELFF,TGCGCCAGCAGCCCTCTGGGCGACACCGGGGAGCTGTTTTTT
TRBJ2-7,TRBV5-6,once,-,CASSPGRSYEQYF,TGTGCCAGCAGCCCCGGACGGTCCTACGAGCAGTACTTC
TRBJ1-6,TRBV7-7,-,-,CASSLEGNSPLHF,TGTGCCAGCAGCTTAGAGGGGAATTCACCCCTCCACTTT
TRBJ1-5,TRBV6-5,-,-,CASRVGGNQPQHF,TGTGCCAGCAGGGTCGGGGGCAATCAGCCCCAGCATTTT
TRBJ1-1,TRBV15,-,-,CATSSRKYQDEAFF,TGTGCCACCAGCAGTAGGAAATATCAGGATGAAGCTTTCTTT
TRBJ1-1,TRBV7-9,-,-,CASSPDRMNTEAFF,TGTGCCAGCAGCCCCGACCGAATGAACACTGAAGCTTTCTTT
TRBJ2-3,TRBV11-3,-,TRBD1,CASSQTGTGWSDTQYF,TGTGCCAGCAGCCAGACCGGGACAGGTTGGTCGGATACGCAGTATTTT
TRBJ1-1,TRBV6-6,-,-,CASSYSPQVTEAFF,TGTGCCAGCAGTTACTCTCCCCAGGTTACTGAAGCTTTCTTT
TRBJ2-1,TRBV7-3,few,TRBD2,CASSLGTSSYNEQFF,TGTGCCAGCAGCCTAGGGACTAGCTCCTACAATGAGCAGTTCTTC
TRBJ2-6,TRBV30,-,TRBD1,CAFTGEGANVLTF,TGTGCCTTCACAGGGGAAGGGGCCAACGTCCTGACTTTC
TRBJ2-3,TRBV5-4,-,-,CASSFRAGTDTQYF,TGTGCCAGCAGCTTTAGAGCCGGGACAGATACGCAGTATTTT
TRBJ2-3,TRBV27,-,-,CASGWWGTDTQYF,TGTGCCAGCGGCTGGTGGGGAACAGATACGCAGTATTTT
TRBJ2-7,TRBV19,-,-,CASSATGYEQYF,TGTGCCAGTAGTGCGACAGGCTACGAGCAGTACTTC
TRBJ2-7,TRBV2,-,TRBD2,CASSEVRDYLLF,TGTGCCAGCAGTGAAGTCCGGGACTACCTTCTCTTC
TRBJ2-1,TRBV6-1,-,-,CASRLLGPYNEQFF,TGTGCCAGCCGCCTCTTGGGCCCCTACAATGAGCAGTTCTTC
TRBJ2-7,TRBV11-3,-,-,CASSPRVGAYEQYF,TGTGCCAGCAGCCCCAGGGTAGGGGCCTACGAGCAGTACTTC
TRBJ2-3,TRBV10-3,-,-,CAISLQSNADTQYF,TGTGCCATCAGTTTACAAAGTAACGCAGATACGCAGTATTTT
TRBJ1-5,TRBV6-5,-,-,CASSYEGRGAQHF,TGTGCCAGCAGTTACGAGGGCCGTGGAGCTCAGCATTTT
TRBJ2-3,TRBV27,-,-,CASSLRLPDTQYF,TGTGCCAGCAGTTTAAGGCTCCCAGATACGCAGTATTTT
TRBJ2-1,TRBV7-8,-,-,CASSPTQHSYNEQFF,TGTGCCAGCAGCCCCACTCAGCACTCCTACAATGAGCAGTTCTTC
TRBJ2-2,TRBV6-1,-,-,CASSELGLALSGELFF,TGTGCCAGCAGTGAACTTGGGCTAGCGTTGTCCGGGGAGCTGTTTTTT
TRBJ1-5,TRBV5-6,-,-,CASTSSAGEQPQHF,TGTGCCAGCACATCCTCGGCAGGGGAACAGCCCCAGCATTTT
TRBJ2-3,TRBV6-6,-,TRBD1,CASTWGDRKSTDTQYF,TGTGCCAGCACTTGGGGGGACAGGAAGAGCACAGATACGCAGTATTTT
TRBJ1-6,TRBV7-2,once,-,CASSLDRNNSPLHF,TGTGCCAGCAGTCTGGACCGCAATAATTCACCCCTCCACTTT
TRBJ1-1,TRBV2,-,-,CASRLIGGIDPSGTEAFF,TGTGCCAGCAGGCTTATCGGGGGCATCGACCCATCAGGCACTGAAGCTTTCTTT
TRBJ1-1,TRBV29-1,-,TRBD1,CSVDRGDREAFF,TGCAGCGTTGATAGGGGGGACAGGGAAGCTTTCTTT
TRBJ1-2,TRBV14,-,-,CASSQDQGYGYTF,TGTGCCAGCAGCCAAGATCAAGGCTATGGCTACACCTTC
TRBJ2-6,TRBV29-1,-,-,CSVETVSSGANVLTF,TGCAGCGTTGAAACGGTGAGCTCTGGGGCCAACGTCCTGACTTTC
TRBJ1-1,TRBV7-9,once,-,CASSPPLRGNTEAFF,TGTGCCAGCAGTCCCCCTCTCCGGGGGAACACTGAAGCTTTCTTT
TRBJ1-2,TRBV19,few,-,CASSAGGAGGNYGYTF,TGTGCCAGTAGTGCCGGAGGTGCAGGAGGGAACTATGGCTACACCTTC
TRBJ2-3,TRBV2,once,-,CASARDIGTDTQYF,TGTGCCAGCGCCCGGGACATCGGCACAGATACGCAGTATTTT
TRBJ1-3,TRBV19,-,-,CASSSRFRGNTIYF,TGTGCCAGTAGTTCCAGATTCAGGGGAAACACCATATATTTT
TRBJ1-1,TRBV2,-,TRBD1,CASSEGTAFLNTEAFF,TGTGCCAGCAGTGAGGGGACAGCCTTCCTGAACACTGAAGCTTTCTTT
TRBJ1-1,TRBV5-1,-,-,CASSPLGQAVNTEAFF,TGCGCCAGCAGCCCCCTGGGGCAGGCGGTGAACACTGAAGCTTTCTTT
TRBJ2-3,TRBV5-1,-,-,CASSLLEDTQYF,TGCGCCAGCAGCTTATTAGAAGATACGCAGTATTTT
TRBJ1-2,TRBV27,-,-,CASSLSDPRGSGYTF,TGTGCCAGCAGTTTGAGTGACCCCCGGGGGTCAGGCTACACCTTC
TRBJ2-3,TRBV5-6,few,-,CASSFGVSYPDTQYF,TGTGCCAGCAGCTTCGGCGTAAGTTACCCAGATACGCAGTATTTT
TRBJ2-7,TRBV7-9,-,-,CASSTRDSYEQYF,TGTGCCAGCAGCACCCGGGACTCCTACGAGCAGTACTTC
TRBJ2-1,TRBV18,-,TRBD1,CASSPKRTGDNEQFF,TGTGCCAGCTCACCTAAACGGACAGGGGACAATGAGCAGTTCTTC
TRBJ2-5,TRBV5-1,-,TRBD2,CASSLGVAGGQETQYF,TGCGCCAGCAGCCTCGGAGTAGCGGGGGGGCAAGAGACCCAGTACTTC
TRBJ1-2,TRBV6-5,-,-,CASRGANYGYTF,TGTGCCAGCCGGGGGGCCAACTATGGCTACACCTTC
TRBJ1-3,TRBV7-9,-,-,CASSLWGAGNTIYF,TGTGCCAGCAGCCTTTGGGGGGCTGGAAACACCATATATTTT
TRBJ2-6,TRBV2,-,-,CASSEDGSGANVLTF,TGTGCCAGCAGTGAAGATGGCTCTGGGGCCAACGTCCTGACTTTC
TRBJ2-3,TRBV19,-,-,CASSIGPATPADTQYF,TGTGCCAGTAGTATAGGGCCCGCTACCCCTGCAGATACGCAGTATTTT
TRBJ1-1,TRBV19,-,TRBD1,CASSNRGTEAFF,TGTGCCAGCTCAAACAGGGGCACTGAAGCTTTCTTT
TRBJ1-3,TRBV2,-,-,CASILNSGNTIYF,TGTGCCAGCATCCTCAACTCTGGAAACACCATATATTTT